The 4 T cell receptor beta chains below were found in one sample sequenced in a study of blood T cell repertoires in COVID-19. Repertoires were generated with immunoSEQ multiplex PCR, while TCRdb's copy carries only in-frame clones and drops some. The sample records 350,000 to 400,000 clones, 91% being singletons. Sequencing used PBMCs or T cells enriched from blood (not recorded which). The receptors were gathered from a woman aged 35 to 49 who had been exposed to COVID-19.

The V call is TRBV5-6, the J call TRBJ1-4; 9 bases fit TRBD1. Trimming cost V 0 bases and J 8 bases; bases outside gene matches: 8. This CDR3 comprises 16 residues. Looked up from germline, CDR1 is SGHDT and CDR2 is YYEEEE. CDR3 sequence: CASSLGPNRGREKLFF. DNA of the CDR3: TGTGCCAGCAGCTTGGGACCCAACAGGGGGCGGGAAAAACTGTTTTTT. The complete variable domain, with remaining parts taken from reference TRBV5-6 and TRBJ1-4, reads DAGVTQSPTHLIKTRGQQVTLRCSPKSGHDTVSWYQQALGQGPQFIFQYYEEEERQRGNFPDRFSGHQFPNYSSELNVNALLLGDSALYLCASSLGPNRGREKLFFGSGTQLSVL.

This sequence joins TRBV24-1 and TRBJ2-3; TRBD1 matches 8 bases. This CDR3 contains 17 residues. The J segment lost 0 bases and the V segment lost 0 bases, leaving 4 bases of the junction unmatched. Germline CDR1 reads KGHDR; CDR2 reads SFDVKD. CDR3 in DNA: TGTGCCACCAGTGATTTGGCGGGGACAGGAAGCACAGATACGCAGTATTTT. The encoded protein is CATSDLAGTGSTDTQYF.

The chain uses TRBV5-6 and TRBJ2-1; TRBD2 matches at 12 bases. J lost 5 bases, V lost 5 bases, and 8 bases had no gene match. CDR1 and CDR2 (germline): SGHDT, YYEEEE. The CDR3 extends over 16 amino acids. This CDR3 is CASRSTSGRINNEQFF. The CDR3 region has the DNA TGTGCCAGCAGATCAACTAGCGGGAGGATAAACAATGAGCAGTTCTTC.

The chain recombines TRBV6-5 with TRBJ2-7; 8 bases line up with TRBD1. The CDR3 is 15 amino acids. Germline CDR1 and CDR2: MNHEY and SVGAGI. The junction had 5 bases not matched to a gene; V was cut back by 0 bases and J by 4 bases. CDR3 DNA: TGTGCCAGCAGTTACTCTGACAGGGGAGTTTACGAGCAGTACTTC. The encoded protein is CASSYSDRGVYEQYF.